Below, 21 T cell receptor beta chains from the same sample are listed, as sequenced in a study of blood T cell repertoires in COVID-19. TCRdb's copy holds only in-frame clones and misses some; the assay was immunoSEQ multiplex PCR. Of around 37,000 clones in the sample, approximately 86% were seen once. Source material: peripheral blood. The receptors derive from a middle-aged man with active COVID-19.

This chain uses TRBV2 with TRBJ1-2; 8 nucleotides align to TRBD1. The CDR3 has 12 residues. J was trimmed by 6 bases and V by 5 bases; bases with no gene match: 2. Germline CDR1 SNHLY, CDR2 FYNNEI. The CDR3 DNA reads TGTGCCAGCAGTTCAGGGGGCAATGGCTACACCTTC. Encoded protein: CASSSGGNGYTF. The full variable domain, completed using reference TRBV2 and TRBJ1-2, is EPEVTQTPSHQVTQMGQEVILRCVPISNHLYFYWYRQILGQKVEFLVSFYNNEISEKSEIFDDQFSVERPDGSNFTLKIRSTKLEDSAMYFCASSSGGNGYTFGSGTRLTVV.

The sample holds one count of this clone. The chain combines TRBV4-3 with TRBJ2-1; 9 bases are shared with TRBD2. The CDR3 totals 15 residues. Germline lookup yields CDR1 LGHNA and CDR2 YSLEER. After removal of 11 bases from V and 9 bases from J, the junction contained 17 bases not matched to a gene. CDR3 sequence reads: CARGWTRGGAGEQFF. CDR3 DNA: TGCGCCCGCGGGTGGACTCGCGGGGGGGCGGGTGAGCAGTTCTTC.

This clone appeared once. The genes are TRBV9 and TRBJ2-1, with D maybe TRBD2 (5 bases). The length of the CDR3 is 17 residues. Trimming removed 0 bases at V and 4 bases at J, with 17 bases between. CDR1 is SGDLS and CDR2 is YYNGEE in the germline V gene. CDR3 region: CASSVEADLGLYNEQFF. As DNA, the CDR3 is TGTGCCAGCAGCGTAGAAGCGGATCTCGGCCTTTACAATGAGCAGTTCTTC.

The CDR3 DNA follows: TGTGCCAGCAGAGGACAGTTTTTTAGCACAGATACGCAGTATTTT. Protein product: CASRGQFFSTDTQYF. J is TRBJ2-3 and V is TRBV6-5; TRBD1 is a possible D gene (6 bases). The CDR3 length is 15 residues. V was clipped by 6 bases and J by 0 bases, with 13 bases between them. The germline V gene encodes CDR1 MNHEY and CDR2 SVGAGI.

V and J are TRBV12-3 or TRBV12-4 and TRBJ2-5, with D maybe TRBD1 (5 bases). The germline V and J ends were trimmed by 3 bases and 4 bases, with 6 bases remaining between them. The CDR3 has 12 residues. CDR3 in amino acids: CASSFQGETQYF. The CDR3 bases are TGTGCCAGCAGTTTTCAGGGAGAGACCCAGTACTTC.

In DNA, the CDR3 is TGTGCCAGTAGTTCAATGAACACTGAAGCTTTCTTT. Protein product: CASSSMNTEAFF. The chain carries TRBV19 and TRBJ1-1; D gene unclear. The V and J ends lost 5 bases and 0 bases respectively, with 4 bases between them. The CDR3 is made up of 12 amino acids. Germline V gene sequence: CDR1 LNHDA, CDR2 SQIVND (reference sequence).

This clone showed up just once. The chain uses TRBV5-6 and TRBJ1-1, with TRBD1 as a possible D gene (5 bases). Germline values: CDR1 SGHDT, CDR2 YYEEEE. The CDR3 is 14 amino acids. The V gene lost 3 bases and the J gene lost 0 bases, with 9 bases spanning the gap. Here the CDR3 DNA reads TGTGCCAGCAGCTACGACAGCTTGAACACTGAAGCTTTCTTT. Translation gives CASSYDSLNTEAFF.

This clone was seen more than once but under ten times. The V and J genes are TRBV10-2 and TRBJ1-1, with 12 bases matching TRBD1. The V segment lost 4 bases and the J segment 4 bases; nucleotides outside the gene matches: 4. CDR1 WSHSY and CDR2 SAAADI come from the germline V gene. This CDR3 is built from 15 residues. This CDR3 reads CASSAGTGGTTEAFF. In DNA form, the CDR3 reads TGCGCCAGCAGTGCCGGGACAGGGGGCACCACTGAAGCTTTCTTT.

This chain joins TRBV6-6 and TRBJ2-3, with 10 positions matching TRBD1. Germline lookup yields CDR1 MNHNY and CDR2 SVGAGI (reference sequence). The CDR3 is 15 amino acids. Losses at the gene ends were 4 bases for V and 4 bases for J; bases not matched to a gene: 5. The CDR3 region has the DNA TGTGCCAGCAGTTCCCGGGACAGGGGCGCAGATACGCAGTATTTT. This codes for CASSSRDRGADTQYF.

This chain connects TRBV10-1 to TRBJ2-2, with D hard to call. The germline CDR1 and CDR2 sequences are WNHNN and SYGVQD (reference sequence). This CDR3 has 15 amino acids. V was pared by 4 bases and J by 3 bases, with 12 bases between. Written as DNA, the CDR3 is TGCGCCAGCAGTGCCGGCCAGGTGGACACCGGGGAGCTGTTTTTT. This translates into CASSAGQVDTGELFF.

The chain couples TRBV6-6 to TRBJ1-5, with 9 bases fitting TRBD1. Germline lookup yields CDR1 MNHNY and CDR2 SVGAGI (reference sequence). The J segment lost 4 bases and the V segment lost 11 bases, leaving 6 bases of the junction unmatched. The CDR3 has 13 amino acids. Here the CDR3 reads CAAAGTGNQPQHF. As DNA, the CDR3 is TGTGCCGCTGCCGGGACAGGGAATCAGCCCCAGCATTTT.

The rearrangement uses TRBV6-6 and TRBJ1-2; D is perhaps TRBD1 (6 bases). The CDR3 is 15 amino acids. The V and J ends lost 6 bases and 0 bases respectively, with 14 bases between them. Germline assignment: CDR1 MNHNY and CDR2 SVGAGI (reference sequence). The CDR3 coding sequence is TGTGCCAGCAGCGGGACAAAAGGCCCTAACTATGGCTACACCTTC. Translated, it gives CASSGTKGPNYGYTF.

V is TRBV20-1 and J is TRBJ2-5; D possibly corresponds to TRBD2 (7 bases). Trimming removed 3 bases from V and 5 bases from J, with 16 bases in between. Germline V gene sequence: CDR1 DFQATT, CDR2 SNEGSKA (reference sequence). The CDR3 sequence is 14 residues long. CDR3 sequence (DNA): TGCAGTGCTAGTCATGGGGGGGCTTTGGAGACCCAGTACTTC. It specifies CSASHGGALETQYF.

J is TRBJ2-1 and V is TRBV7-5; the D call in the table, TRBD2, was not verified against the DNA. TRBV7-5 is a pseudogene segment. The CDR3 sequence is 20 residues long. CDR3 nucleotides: TGTGTCAGAAGCCGTTCGGGACTAGCGGGGGGTACTTATGGGTACAATGAGCAGTTCTTC. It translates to CVRSRSGLAGGTYGYNEQFF.

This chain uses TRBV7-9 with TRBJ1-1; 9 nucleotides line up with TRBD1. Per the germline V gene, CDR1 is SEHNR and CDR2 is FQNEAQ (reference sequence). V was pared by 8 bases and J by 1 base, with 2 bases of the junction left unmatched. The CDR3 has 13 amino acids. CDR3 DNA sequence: TGTGCCAGCGAGGGACAGGGGAACACTGAAGCTTTCTTT. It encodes CASEGQGNTEAFF.

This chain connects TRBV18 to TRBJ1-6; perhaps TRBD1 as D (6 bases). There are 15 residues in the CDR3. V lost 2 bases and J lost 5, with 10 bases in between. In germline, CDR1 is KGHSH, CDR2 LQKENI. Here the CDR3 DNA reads TGTGCCAGCTCACCAAGACAGGATAATAATTCACCCCTCCACTTT. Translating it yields CASSPRQDNNSPLHF.

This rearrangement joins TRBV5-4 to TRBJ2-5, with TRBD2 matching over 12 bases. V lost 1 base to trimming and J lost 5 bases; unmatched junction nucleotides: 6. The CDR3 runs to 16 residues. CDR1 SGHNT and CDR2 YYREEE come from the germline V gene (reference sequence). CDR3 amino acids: CASSLSTSGGGETQYF. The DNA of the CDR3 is TGTGCCAGCAGCTTGTCGACTAGCGGGGGCGGGGAGACCCAGTACTTC.

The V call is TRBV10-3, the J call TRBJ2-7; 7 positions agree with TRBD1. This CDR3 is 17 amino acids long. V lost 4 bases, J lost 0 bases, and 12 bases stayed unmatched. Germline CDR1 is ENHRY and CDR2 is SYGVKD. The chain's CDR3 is CAISVSRGDSNSYEQYF. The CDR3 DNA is TGTGCCATCAGTGTTTCGCGTGGGGACAGTAACTCCTACGAGCAGTACTTC.

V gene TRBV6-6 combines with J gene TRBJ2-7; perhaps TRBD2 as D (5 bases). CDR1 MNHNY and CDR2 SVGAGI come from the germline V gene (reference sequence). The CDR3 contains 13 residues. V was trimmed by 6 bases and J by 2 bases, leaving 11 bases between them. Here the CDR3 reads CASRAGLAYEQYF. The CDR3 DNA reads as TGTGCCAGCAGGGCGGGCCTAGCCTACGAGCAGTACTTC.

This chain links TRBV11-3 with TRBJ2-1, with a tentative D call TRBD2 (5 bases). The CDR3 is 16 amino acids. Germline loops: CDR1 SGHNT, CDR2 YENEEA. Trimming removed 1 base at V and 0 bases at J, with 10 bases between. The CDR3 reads CASSLGGTSSYNEQFF. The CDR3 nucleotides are TGTGCCAGCAGCTTAGGTGGTACTAGCTCCTACAATGAGCAGTTCTTC.

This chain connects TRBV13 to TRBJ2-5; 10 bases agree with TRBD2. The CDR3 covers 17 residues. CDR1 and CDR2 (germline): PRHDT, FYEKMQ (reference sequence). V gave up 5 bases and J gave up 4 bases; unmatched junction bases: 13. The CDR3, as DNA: TGTGCCAGCAGCGGGACTAGCGCCACAAAGGATCGAGAGACCCAGTACTTC. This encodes CASSGTSATKDRETQYF.